The rows below give T cell receptor beta chains drawn from one sample of a study of T cells after posttransplantation cyclophosphamide. Measured with immunoSEQ multiplex PCR; TCRdb has only the in-frame clones, and not every one. There are some 10,000 clones in the sample; 86% occur only once, and roughly 27% lies in the top ten. The sample in question was CD4+ T cells sorted from PBMCs, obtained after allogeneic stem cell transplant with posttransplant cyclophosphamide. The receptors shown here come from a young adult male patient who received an allogeneic stem cell transplant from a related donor, was CMV-positive, and had acute GVHD only. Some of the T cells might come from the graft donor. The conserved cysteine and the conserved F or W are not part of the CDR3 here. Each record gives: V gene, CDR3 length, CDR3 protein.

>TRBV4-1|13
ASSQDDRGGEKLF
>TRBV7-3|14
ASSNRGQGNTGELF
>TRBV6-5|13
ASHGTSAYTGELF
>TRBV15|12
ATSRNPWTEEAF
>TRBV30|12
AWRGDIKDTEAF
>TRBV7-2|10
ASSLEGGASH
>TRBV6-1|12
ASSEARGDQPQH
>TRBV9|13
ASSVGQRGYNEQF
>TRBV10-3|11
AISGYSNQPQH
>TRBV5-4|12
ASSLLSSNYGYT
>TRBV28|12
ASKKRGAGYGYT
>TRBV28|13
ASSLLGPGANVLT
>TRBV30|10
AWLTGGETQY
>TRBV4-3|15
ASSQLSGQGGTGELF
>TRBV27|10
ASSRYRGPQY
>TRBV19|11
ASNTAGLYGYT
>TRBV4-1|14
ASSPNSGSSTDTQY
>TRBV7-9|13
ASSLLGGFGDTQY
>TRBV19|12
ASGQGAFNTEAF
>TRBV27|13
ASSFRTGGVYGYT
>TRBV9|10
ASSPNGYGYT
>TRBV15|12
ATSINVRAEKLF
>TRBV7-2|12
ASSLGLPNTEAF
>TRBV27|12
ASSSSTGSTEAF
>TRBV5-1|12
ASSRDRVYNEQF
>TRBV20-1|9
SARDIHEQF
>TRBV9|11
ASSVGEGYGYT
>TRBV27|13
ASSSRALGPYEQY
>TRBV2|12
ASTRGDSNQPQH
>TRBV6-1|13
ASSPLRHDNSPLH
>TRBV10-3|12
AIREGTVNEKLF
>TRBV2|13
ASSEISRGYNEQF
>TRBV28|12
ASSWGDGNYGYT
>TRBV11-3|12
ASSLGLRDGELF
>TRBV19|11
ASSIIVTGELF
>TRBV28|13
ASSPLGGYNSPLH
>TRBV28|15
ASSSPRPLGGNNEQF
>TRBV7-2|14
ASSSTGGTYNSPLH
>TRBV7-3|13
ASSLNRETNEKLF
>TRBV6-5|12
ASSRQGKSYEQY
>TRBV2|12
ASTRRGGDTEAF
>TRBV2|13
ASSALGQRGSPLH
>TRBV7-9|12
ASSLNRNNSPLH
>TRBV9|12
ASSVGRGTGELF
>TRBV18|11
ASSSGQGEKLF
>TRBV11-3|12
ASSLGGQGERQY
>TRBV6-4|12
ASKHDRQDTEAF
>TRBV10-3|12
AISSQGLENEQF
>TRBV9|13
ASSVDAGNTGELF
>TRBV19|11
ASSTTGGYGYT
>TRBV7-9|12
ASSLGRDSYEQY
>TRBV11-2|13
ASSLGLTSTDTQY
>TRBV27|11
ASSGLAIGTQY
>TRBV4-3|10
ASSQQGAEAF
>TRBV6-1|11
ASTTSGKNIQY
>TRBV27|13
ASSLSRQNNQPQH
>TRBV2|10
ASTTGDYGYT
>TRBV5-1|12
ASSSITGEETQY
>TRBV5-1|12
ASSLGSGNNEQF